The 25 T cell receptor beta chains given below trace back to one sample, sequenced in a study of cytomegalovirus exposure and HLA in healthy donors. PCR amplification relied on 60 Vbeta primers (plus 13 Jbeta primers). The table came from immunoSEQ multiplex PCR; TCRdb's copy has only in-frame clones and leaves some out. The profile shows some 150,000 clones, 70% to 85% of them singletons. The sequencing input was PBMCs. The receptors here all came from a male donor in good health and CMV-seronegative.

The genes are TRBV14 and TRBJ2-3; 9 bases are a match to TRBD1. In germline, CDR1 is SGHDN, CDR2 FVKESK. J was trimmed by 2 bases and V by 1 base; bases with no gene match: 10. CDR3 size: 18 residues. CDR3 nucleotide sequence: TGTGCCAGCAGCCAAGTCTATGGGGGACAGGGACCCACAGATACGCAGTATTTT. This codes for CASSQVYGGQGPTDTQYF.

This clone was detected once. The CDR3 DNA sequence: TGTGCCAGCAGCTTAGGAGGATCTGGAAACACCATATATTTT. Translation gives CASSLGGSGNTIYF. The chain joins TRBV7-6 to TRBJ1-3; D call uncertain. Germline V gene lookup returns CDR1 SGHVS and CDR2 FNYEAQ. The V end was cut by 1 base, the J end by 1 base, with 5 bases between. The CDR3 contains 14 residues. Looking up the rest from reference TRBV7-6 and TRBJ1-3 gives the full variable domain: GAGVSQSPRYKVTKRGQDVALRCDPISGHVSLYWYRQALGQGPEFLTYFNYEAQQDKSGLPNDRFSAERPEGSISTLTIQRTEQRDSAMYRCASSLGGSGNTIYFGEGSWLTVV.

The chain uses TRBV6-5 and TRBJ2-7, with TRBD2 as a possible D gene (6 bases). Germline lookup yields CDR1 MNHEY and CDR2 SVGAGI. The CDR3 runs 15 residues. The ends were cut back, 0 bases at V and 6 bases at J, with 15 bases in the middle. For the CDR3, the DNA is TGTGCCAGCAGTTACTCATGGGGGGAAGGCCGCGAGCAGTACTTC. It is translated as CASSYSWGEGREQYF.

The chain links TRBV27 to TRBJ2-3, with 9 bases fitting TRBD2. The germline V gene encodes CDR1 MNHEY and CDR2 SMNVEV (reference sequence). CDR3 length: 15 residues. J lost 1 base, V lost 2 bases, and 1 base had no gene match. In DNA form, the CDR3 reads TGTGCCAGCAGTTTAGTAGCGGGGGGCACAGATACGCAGTATTTT. Translation: CASSLVAGGTDTQYF.

The chain is built from TRBV4-3 and TRBJ2-1, with D tentatively TRBD1 (6 bases). The CDR3 runs to 16 residues. Germline values: CDR1 LGHNA, CDR2 YSLEER. V lost 0 bases to trimming and J lost 4 bases, with 13 bases between them. The CDR3 bases are TGCGCCAGCAGCCAAGATGAGGCAGGGGATTACAATGAGCAGTTCTTC. Residues: CASSQDEAGDYNEQFF.

The chain has TRBV29-1 and TRBJ2-1; 7 positions match TRBD2. Germline loops: CDR1 SQVTM, CDR2 ANQGSEA. This CDR3 has 14 amino acids. The ends lost 4 bases at V and 5 bases at J; junction bases unmatched: 8. CDR3 residues: CSVAGREKDNEQFF. CDR3 in DNA: TGCAGCGTTGCCGGGCGGGAGAAGGACAATGAGCAGTTCTTC.

The V and J genes are TRBV2 and TRBJ1-1; a possible D gene is TRBD1 (6 bases). V was shortened by 4 bases and J by 1 base, with 7 bases between the two germline ends. The CDR3 has 13 amino acids. Germline CDR1 is SNHLY and CDR2 is FYNNEI. Here the CDR3 reads CASSGRGNTEAFF. The CDR3 nucleotides are TGTGCCAGCAGTGGCAGGGGGAACACTGAAGCTTTCTTT. The variable domain in full, completed from reference TRBV2 and TRBJ1-1, reads EPEVTQTPSHQVTQMGQEVILRCVPISNHLYFYWYRQILGQKVEFLVSFYNNEISEKSEIFDDQFSVERPDGSNFTLKIRSTKLEDSAMYFCASSGRGNTEAFFGQGTRLTVV.

This clone has only a few counts. The chain employs TRBV2 and TRBJ2-4; maybe TRBD1 (6 bases). The V and J ends lost 9 bases and 2 bases respectively, with 11 bases between them. CDR3 length: 13 amino acids. Germline lookup yields CDR1 SNHLY and CDR2 FYNNEI. CDR3 coding DNA: TGTGCCAGTTCACAGGGACCCAAAAACATTCAGTACTTC. This encodes CASSQGPKNIQYF.

The chain employs TRBV28 and TRBJ2-2, with no clear D. CDR3 length: 16 amino acids. Germline assignment: CDR1 MDHEN and CDR2 SYDVKM. V lost 7 bases to trimming and J lost 4 bases, with 19 bases between them. The CDR3 bases are TGTGCCAGCACCATAGGCGGTTTAGCTATCACCGGGGAGCTGTTTTTT. It is translated as CASTIGGLAITGELFF.

The CDR3 loop is CASSFMGASYEQYF. CDR3 DNA sequence: TGTGCCAGCAGTTTTATGGGGGCGAGTTACGAGCAGTACTTC. The chain couples TRBV27 to TRBJ2-7; D is perhaps TRBD1 (6 bases). V lost 3 bases and J lost 4, with 13 bases in between. This CDR3 spans 14 amino acids. CDR1 and CDR2 from the germline V gene are MNHEY and SMNVEV (reference sequence).

The rearrangement links TRBV7-2 to TRBJ1-2, with D possibly being TRBD1 (6 bases). Looked up from germline, CDR1 is SGHTA and CDR2 is FQGNSA. Trimming took 1 base from V and 1 from J, leaving 22 bases between them. There are 19 residues in the CDR3. The CDR3 protein is CASSLGLWTETAYNYGYTF. The CDR3 nucleotides are TGTGCCAGCAGCTTAGGCCTATGGACAGAAACGGCCTATAACTATGGCTACACCTTC. The full variable domain, in which reference TRBV7-2 and TRBJ1-2 provide the parts outside the CDR3, is GAGVSQSPSNKVTEKGKDVELRCDPISGHTALYWYRQSLGQGLEFLIYFQGNSAPDKSGLPSDRFSAERTGGSVSTLTIQRTQQEDSAVYLCASSLGLWTETAYNYGYTFGSGTRLTVV.

The chain joins TRBV19 to TRBJ2-2; 8 positions match TRBD1. There are 17 residues in the CDR3. V lost 5 bases to trimming and J lost 7 bases; unmatched junction nucleotides: 15. Germline V gives CDR1 LNHDA, CDR2 SQIVND (reference sequence). CDR3 region: CASSSKGQGRADGELFF. The CDR3 nucleotides are TGTGCCAGTAGTTCGAAAGGACAGGGTAGAGCGGACGGGGAGCTGTTTTTT. The whole variable domain, remainder taken from reference TRBV19 and TRBJ2-2, is DGGITQSPKYLFRKEGQNVTLSCEQNLNHDAMYWYRQDPGQGLRLIYYSQIVNDFQKGDIAEGYSVSREKKESFPLTVTSAQKNPTAFYLCASSSKGQGRADGELFFGEGSRLTVL.

The chain links TRBV2 to TRBJ2-1, with D possibly matching TRBD1 (6 bases). Germline lookup yields CDR1 SNHLY and CDR2 FYNNEI. The CDR3 loop spans 17 amino acids. V lost 5 bases and J lost 0, with 17 bases in between. CDR3 in amino acids: CASSPLRLRGSYNEQFF. The CDR3 DNA is TGTGCCAGCAGTCCCCTCCGTCTCAGGGGCTCCTACAATGAGCAGTTCTTC. Filled out from reference TRBV2 and TRBJ2-1, the complete variable domain reads EPEVTQTPSHQVTQMGQEVILRCVPISNHLYFYWYRQILGQKVEFLVSFYNNEISEKSEIFDDQFSVERPDGSNFTLKIRSTKLEDSAMYFCASSPLRLRGSYNEQFFGPGTRLTVL.

Only one count was recorded for this clone. This chain uses TRBV7-9 with TRBJ1-6, with 9 bases aligning to TRBD1. Germline loops: CDR1 SEHNR, CDR2 FQNEAQ (reference sequence). The length of the CDR3 is 16 residues. The V segment lost 4 bases and the J segment 6 bases; nucleotides outside the gene matches: 7. The CDR3 region has the DNA TGTGCCAGCAGCTCCGAACAGGGGGCCCCTAATTCACCCCTCCACTTT. Protein: CASSSEQGAPNSPLHF.

The chain recombines TRBV6-4 with TRBJ2-3, with TRBD1 identical over 10 bases. The germline CDR1 and CDR2 sequences are MRHNA and SNTAGT. CDR3 length: 14 amino acids. V shed 4 bases and J 4 bases; nucleotides not matched to a gene: 2. The CDR3 sequence: CASSGTGGSDTQYF. The CDR3 DNA reads as TGTGCCAGCAGTGGGACAGGGGGATCAGATACGCAGTATTTT.

The chain is built from TRBV9 and TRBJ2-1; tentative D call: TRBD2 (6 bases). The CDR3 extends over 14 amino acids. Germline CDR1 reads SGDLS; CDR2 reads YYNGEE. The V gene lost 0 bases and the J gene lost 6 bases, with 10 bases spanning the gap. In nucleotides, the CDR3 is TGTGCCAGCAGCGTAGCGGGAGTGGGCAATGAGCAGTTCTTC. Its protein product is CASSVAGVGNEQFF.

The chain links TRBV9 to TRBJ2-2; 7 nucleotides agree with TRBD1. Germline-derived CDR1 and CDR2 are SGDLS and YYNGEE. This CDR3 region has 15 residues. The junction had 6 bases not matched to a gene; V was cut back by 3 bases and J by 4 bases. The CDR3 DNA reads TGTGCCAGCAGCGCGACGACAGGGCTCACCGGGGAGCTGTTTTTT. Translation gives CASSATTGLTGELFF.

This clone appeared once. The genes are TRBV28 and TRBJ1-5; D may be TRBD1 (6 bases). This CDR3 has 13 amino acids. Germline V CDR1 and CDR2: MDHEN, SYDVKM. Trimming stripped 5 bases from V and 5 bases from J, with 10 bases between. This CDR3 is CASSQSGDQPQHF. In DNA, the CDR3 is TGTGCCAGCAGTCAGTCAGGGGATCAGCCCCAGCATTTT.

V is TRBV5-1 and J is TRBJ2-7; the match to TRBD2 covers 8 bases. Germline-derived CDR1 and CDR2 are SGHRS and YFSETQ. V shed 4 bases and J 3 bases; nucleotides not matched to a gene: 12. The CDR3 is 16 amino acids. CDR3 loop: CASSPSGGSLFYEQYF. The CDR3 DNA sequence: TGCGCCAGCAGCCCGTCGGGGGGGTCCCTCTTCTACGAGCAGTACTTC.

This clone has only a few counts. The rearrangement joins TRBV9 to TRBJ1-4, with 9 bases lining up with TRBD1. The length of the CDR3 is 15 residues. Germline CDR1 reads SGDLS; CDR2 reads YYNGEE. V shed 1 base and J 5 bases; nucleotides not matched to a gene: 3. The CDR3 here is CASSVSGTGNEKLFF. The DNA of the CDR3 is TGTGCCAGCAGCGTATCCGGGACAGGGAATGAAAAACTGTTTTTT.

The J gene is TRBJ1-1, the V gene TRBV19, with a weak D call TRBD1 (5 bases). V lost 6 bases, J lost 1 base, and 15 bases lay in between. The CDR3 has 15 amino acids. The germline gives CDR1 LNHDA, CDR2 SQIVND (reference sequence). CDR3 in DNA: TGTGCCAGTAGGGGGGAGGACACCGAGAACACTGAAGCTTTCTTT. Protein product: CASRGEDTENTEAFF.

This clone was found a few times. The chain employs TRBV4-3 and TRBJ1-6, with 7 bases that match TRBD1. Per germline, CDR1 LGHNA and CDR2 YSLEER. This CDR3 is built from 18 residues. The trim removed 0 bases at V and 7 bases at J, leaving 12 bases unmatched. CDR3 region: CASSQEPLRGFANSPLHF. In nucleotides, the CDR3 is TGCGCCAGCAGCCAAGAGCCCCTCAGGGGGTTTGCCAATTCACCCCTCCACTTT.

For the CDR3, the DNA is TGTGCCAGCAGCTCTAACCTAGCGGGAGGGCCTGACGATGAGCAGTTCTTC. Amino acids: CASSSNLAGGPDDEQFF. The J gene is TRBJ2-1, the V gene TRBV7-3, with 12 bases that match TRBD2. Germline V lookup: CDR1 SGHTA, CDR2 FQGTGA. The CDR3 runs to 17 residues. Trimming took 4 bases from V and 8 from J; bases not matched to a gene: 12. Variable domain in full (rest from reference TRBV7-3 and TRBJ2-1): GAGVSQTPSNKVTEKGKYVELRCDPISGHTALYWYRQSLGQGPEFLIYFQGTGAADDSGLPNDRFFAVRPEGSVSTLKIQRTERGDSAVYLCASSSNLAGGPDDEQFFGPGTRLTVL.

To note about this clone: Other DNA sequences in the sample encode the same CDR3. The V call is TRBV5-4, the J call TRBJ2-1; weak D call: TRBD2 (6 bases). This CDR3 is built from 14 residues. Trimming pared 0 bases from V and 8 bases from J, leaving 12 bases between. CDR1 is SGHNT, CDR2 YYREEE, per germline (reference sequence). CDR3 in amino acids: CASSLELAGDEQFF. The CDR3 nucleotides are TGTGCCAGCAGCTTGGAACTAGCCGGGGATGAGCAGTTCTTC. The full variable domain, completed using reference TRBV5-4 and TRBJ2-1, is ETGVTQSPTHLIKTRGQQVTLRCSSQSGHNTVSWYQQALGQGPQFIFQYYREEENGRGNFPPRFSGLQFPNYSSELNVNALELDDSALYLCASSLELAGDEQFFGPGTRLTVL.

V gene TRBV28 combines with J gene TRBJ1-1; no definite D call. V was trimmed by 6 bases and J by 1 base, leaving 9 bases between them. From germline, CDR1 is MDHEN and CDR2 SYDVKM. The CDR3 covers 13 residues. CDR3 DNA sequence: TGTGCCAGCAGGGGAGGGTGGAACACTGAAGCTTTCTTT. Its protein is CASRGGWNTEAFF.